This passage covers 3 T cell receptor beta chains from one sample sequenced in a study of shared clonotypes between healthy human individuals. The repertoire was sequenced with immunoSEQ multiplex PCR; TCRdb's copy has only in-frame clones and lacks some. The repertoire includes around 940,000 clones, more than 75% of them detected once, and about 1.5% sits in the top ten. Sequencing was performed on memory CD4+ T cells sorted from blood. Subset reported: CD45RA-negative fraction. The receptors here all came from a man aged 18-30 years in good health.

CDR3 bases: TGTGCCAGCAGCCCATATAATGGGGGCCCCACCTTC. This translates into CASSPYNGGPTF. The chain has TRBV7-2 and TRBJ1-2; possibly TRBD1 for D (6 bases). Germline V gene sequence: CDR1 SGHTA, CDR2 FQGNSA. V was clipped by 5 bases and J by 13 bases, with 17 bases between them. The CDR3 is 12 amino acids.

About this clone itself: A much larger clone is a single base away; this may be a read error. V and J are TRBV30 and TRBJ1-3; D gene ambiguous. V shed 4 bases and J shed 3 bases, with 10 bases lying between them. The germline V gene encodes CDR1 GTSNPN and CDR2 SVGIG (reference sequence). This CDR3 spans 13 amino acids. CDR3 DNA sequence: TGTGCCTGGACGGAGGGTGTTGGAAACACCATATATTTT. Translated: CAWTEGVGNTIYF.

The CDR3 is CSVQKVLAGEQYF. As DNA, the CDR3 is TGCAGCGTTCAAAAGGTATTAGCCGGCGAGCAGTACTTC. The chain has TRBV29-1 and TRBJ2-7; D not resolved. This CDR3 region has 13 residues. The V gene lost 5 bases and the J gene lost 6 bases, with 17 bases spanning the gap. Germline-derived CDR1 and CDR2 are SQVTM and ANQGSEA.